A single sample is the source of the 20 T cell receptor beta chains below, sequenced in a study of blood T cell repertoires in COVID-19. Sequenced by immunoSEQ multiplex PCR; TCRdb stores in-frame clones only, minus some. Altogether 150,000 or so clones are present, nearly 80% being singletons, with the ten largest covering under 2%. What was sequenced was peripheral blood. The receptors come from an older man with acute or convalescent COVID-19.

Here the CDR3 DNA reads TGTGCCATCAGGGACGGGACAGGGGGTCGAGACATTCAGTACTTC. Amino acid sequence: CAIRDGTGGRDIQYF. The chain is built from TRBV10-3 and TRBJ2-4, with 11 bases lining up with TRBD1. CDR1 is ENHRY, CDR2 SYGVKD, per germline. The J segment lost 8 bases and the V segment lost 6 bases, leaving 9 bases of the junction unmatched. This CDR3 has 15 amino acids.

The chain has TRBV6-8 and TRBJ1-4; D is perhaps TRBD1 (6 bases). The V and J ends lost 7 bases and 1 base respectively, with 13 bases between them. CDR3 length: 15 residues. Looked up from germline, CDR1 is MNHGY and CDR2 is SAAAGT. CDR3 sequence (DNA): TGTGCCAGCACTCAGAAGGGACAAACTAATGAAAAACTGTTTTTT. This translates into CASTQKGQTNEKLFF.

V usage is TRBV6-4 and J usage is TRBJ2-1; maybe TRBD2 (6 bases). The CDR3 is made up of 16 amino acids. Between the trimmed V and J ends, which lost 0 bases and 4 bases, there was a span of 13 bases. CDR1 is MRHNA, CDR2 SNTAGT, per germline. The CDR3 coding sequence is TGTGCCAGCAGTGACTCGATGCGGGGAAGATACAATGAGCAGTTCTTC. It is translated as CASSDSMRGRYNEQFF.

The chain couples TRBV5-4 to TRBJ2-2; 9 bases are shared with TRBD1. Germline V lookup: CDR1 SGHNT, CDR2 YYREEE (reference sequence). The CDR3 has 15 residues. V was clipped by 0 bases and J by 7 bases; unmatched bases: 4. CDR3 in DNA: TGTGCCAGCAGCTTGGGGGACAGGGTTGACGGGGAGCTGTTTTTT. It translates to CASSLGDRVDGELFF.

The V call is TRBV6-5, the J call TRBJ2-1; tentatively, D is TRBD1 (5 bases). With 8 bases removed from V and 9 bases from J, the gap between germline ends came to 11 bases. The CDR3 has 11 residues. Germline V CDR1 and CDR2: MNHEY, SVGAGI. Written as DNA, the CDR3 is TGTGCCAGCGGAAGGGGCGCTGAGCAGTTCTTC. Amino acid sequence: CASGRGAEQFF.

This chain joins TRBV5-4 and TRBJ1-4; weak D call: TRBD1 (5 bases). Germline CDR1 is SGHNT and CDR2 is YYREEE (reference sequence). V was trimmed by 4 bases and J by 7 bases, leaving 20 bases between them. CDR3 length: 16 amino acids. The CDR3 region has the DNA TGTGCCAGCAGCCCCCCTGGGGCAGCGGGGGGTGAAAAACTGTTTTTT. Protein sequence: CASSPPGAAGGEKLFF.

This clone was found a few times. The gene calls are TRBV4-3 and TRBJ2-3; 7 bases align to TRBD1. The V gene end was trimmed by 0 bases and the J gene end by 0 bases; junction bases not matched to a gene: 9. Germline V lookup: CDR1 LGHNA, CDR2 YSLEER. CDR3 length: 18 residues. CDR3 nucleotide sequence: TGCGCCAGCAGCCAAGAGTGGGTGACAGGGCCTAGCACAGATACGCAGTATTTT. This sequence encodes CASSQEWVTGPSTDTQYF.

Written as DNA, the CDR3 is TGTGCCACCAGTGACCCACAGAATACGCAGTATTTT. It codes for CATSDPQNTQYF. The chain links TRBV24-1 to TRBJ2-3, with D hard to call. V was cut by 4 bases and J by 7 bases, with 8 bases left in between. The CDR3 contains 12 residues. Germline values: CDR1 KGHDR, CDR2 SFDVKD.

This chain connects TRBV3-1 (or the pseudogene TRBV3-2) to TRBJ1-1; the D gene is possibly TRBD1 (5 bases). CDR3 length equals 12 residues. From germline, CDR1 is LGHDT and CDR2 YNNKEL (reference sequence). V lost 6 bases and J lost 3, with 8 bases in between. Written as DNA, the CDR3 is TGTGCCAGCAGTTGGGGGGACACTGAAGCTTTCTTT. This encodes CASSWGDTEAFF.

V gene TRBV6-6 combines with J gene TRBJ2-2; weak D call: TRBD2 (6 bases). The CDR3 runs to 14 residues. The germline V gene encodes CDR1 MNHNY and CDR2 SVGAGI (reference sequence). V shed 10 bases and J shed 4 bases, with 16 bases lying between them. The CDR3 region has the DNA TGTGCCACCCTTTGGGTGGGGGGCACCGGGGAGCTGTTTTTT. Its protein is CATLWVGGTGELFF.

V usage is TRBV5-8 and J usage is TRBJ2-3; possible D gene TRBD2, 6 bases. Trimming cost V 0 bases and J 6 bases, with 23 bases left between them. The length of the CDR3 is 18 residues. Germline V gene lookup returns CDR1 SGHTS and CDR2 YDEGEE. The CDR3 loop is CASSLAHLEGLKGDTQYF. CDR3 coding DNA: TGTGCCAGCAGCTTGGCCCATCTGGAGGGACTCAAGGGGGATACGCAGTATTTT.

The chain joins TRBV7-9 to TRBJ2-3, with 9 nucleotides matching TRBD1. This CDR3 is 14 amino acids long. Germline V gene sequence: CDR1 SEHNR, CDR2 FQNEAQ (reference sequence). J gave up 5 bases and V 4 bases, and 4 bases lay outside the gene matches. CDR3 residues: CASSSGQGVDTQYF. The CDR3 bases are TGTGCCAGCAGCTCGGGACAGGGAGTAGATACGCAGTATTTT.

In regard to this clone: A read error may explain this, as a much larger clone is one base away. The same CDR3 is also encoded by other DNA sequences in this sample. The chain employs TRBV20-1 and TRBJ2-5, with D uncertain. This CDR3 has 11 amino acids. The germline V and J ends were trimmed by 3 bases and 3 bases, with 5 bases remaining between them. CDR1 DFQATT and CDR2 SNEGSKA come from the germline V gene (reference sequence). CDR3 protein: CSARPEETQYF. As DNA, the CDR3 is TGCAGTGCTAGGCCAGAAGAGACCCAGTACTTC.

The chain joins TRBV7-9 to TRBJ1-4; D might be TRBD1 (5 bases). V was trimmed by 5 bases and J by 0 bases, leaving 16 bases between them. This CDR3 is 17 amino acids long. Germline V gene data show CDR1 as SEHNR and CDR2 as FQNEAQ (reference sequence). The CDR3 loop is CASSLGGGVTTNEKLFF. The CDR3 DNA sequence: TGTGCCAGCAGCCTTGGTGGAGGGGTCACAACTAATGAAAAACTGTTTTTT.

This chain connects TRBV6-5 to TRBJ2-5; TRBD1 matches at 9 bases. The length of the CDR3 is 13 residues. Germline V gives CDR1 MNHEY, CDR2 SVGAGI. The ends lost 4 bases at V and 7 bases at J; junction bases unmatched: 4. As DNA, the CDR3 is TGTGCCAGCAGTTTAGGGACAGGGTTGACCCAGTACTTC. Translation: CASSLGTGLTQYF.

This clone has more than one count but fewer than ten. CDR3 sequence: CASSTAPTGFGGELFF. CDR3 coding DNA: TGTGCCAGCAGCACTGCCCCAACAGGGTTCGGCGGGGAGCTGTTTTTT. The genes are TRBV11-3 and TRBJ2-2; TRBD1 might be the D (6 bases). Deletions cut 5 bases from V and 7 bases from J, with 20 bases between. CDR3 size: 16 residues. Germline V gene data show CDR1 as SGHNT and CDR2 as YENEEA.

This chain joins TRBV5-4 and TRBJ2-5; 13 bases align to TRBD2. The CDR3 length is 16 residues. Germline V gene data show CDR1 as SGHNT and CDR2 as YYREEE (reference sequence). Unmatched junction bases numbered 8, after V lost 4 bases and J lost 5 bases. The CDR3 spells CASSPGLAGFSETQYF. The CDR3 region has the DNA TGTGCCAGCAGCCCGGGACTAGCGGGGTTTAGTGAGACCCAGTACTTC.

The rearrangement joins TRBV14 to TRBJ2-5; 8 nucleotides match TRBD1. After removal of 0 bases from V and 1 base from J, the junction contained 7 bases not matched to a gene. This CDR3 spans 17 amino acids. Germline V gene sequence: CDR1 SGHDN, CDR2 FVKESK. The CDR3: CASSQDMQGATQETQYF. Here the CDR3 DNA reads TGTGCCAGCAGCCAAGACATGCAGGGGGCGACCCAAGAGACCCAGTACTTC. Based on the CDR3 plus reference TRBV14 and TRBJ2-5, the full variable domain is EAGVTQFPSHSVIEKGQTVTLRCDPISGHDNLYWYRRVMGKEIKFLLHFVKESKQDESGMPNNRFLAERTGGTYSTLKVQPAELEDSGVYFCASSQDMQGATQETQYFGPGTRLLVL.

DNA for the CDR3: TGCGCCAGCAGCCACAGCTCCGACAATGGCGAGCAGTACTTC. It is translated as CASSHSSDNGEQYF. The gene calls are TRBV4-3 and TRBJ2-7; D remains unclear. This CDR3 spans 14 amino acids. Trimming pared 3 bases from V and 6 bases from J, leaving 15 bases between. The V gene's germline CDR1 is LGHNA and CDR2 YSLEER.

J is TRBJ2-3 and V is TRBV10-3, with D perhaps TRBD1 (6 bases). Germline V lookup: CDR1 ENHRY, CDR2 SYGVKD. CDR3 size: 15 residues. Deletions cut 8 bases from V and 4 bases from J, with 19 bases between. Here the CDR3 reads CAILDPGESSDTQYF. The CDR3 DNA follows: TGTGCCATCCTAGACCCAGGGGAGAGTTCAGATACGCAGTATTTT.